The 12 T cell receptor beta chains below were found in one sample sequenced in a study of cytomegalovirus exposure and HLA in healthy donors. The PCR was carried out with 60 Vbeta primers and 13 Jbeta primers. Libraries were prepared by immunoSEQ multiplex PCR; TCRdb keeps only in-frame clonotypes and omits some of them. Of some 89,000 clones listed, roughly 79% are singletons. The sample taken for sequencing was PBMCs. The receptors shown here come from a woman between 25 and 40 years old in good health and CMV-seronegative.

The chain uses TRBV6-1 and TRBJ1-3, with D unresolved. The CDR3 has 13 amino acids. V was trimmed by 5 bases and J by 2 bases, leaving 7 bases between them. Per germline, CDR1 MNHNS and CDR2 SASEGT. CDR3 sequence reads: CASSPEAGNTIYF. The CDR3, as DNA: TGTGCCAGCAGTCCGGAGGCTGGAAACACCATATATTTT.

This chain links TRBV28 with TRBJ1-1; TRBD1 matches at 7 bases. Germline CDR1 reads MDHEN; CDR2 reads SYDVKM. Unmatched junction bases numbered 9, after V lost 7 bases and J lost 1 base. There are 15 residues in the CDR3. CDR3 region: CASTLRGAPNTEAFF. The CDR3 DNA sequence: TGTGCCAGCACACTCAGGGGGGCCCCGAACACTGAAGCTTTCTTT.

This chain links TRBV18 with TRBJ1-2; tentative D call: TRBD1 (6 bases). This CDR3 has 15 amino acids. Germline V gives CDR1 KGHSH, CDR2 LQKENI. The ends were cut back, 3 bases at V and 6 bases at J, with 17 bases in the middle. For the CDR3, the DNA is TGTGCCAGCTCACCCTCTCACCGTGGGGGCGATGGCTACACCTTC. It codes for CASSPSHRGGDGYTF.

The chain links TRBV5-4 to TRBJ2-5, with 7 nucleotides matching TRBD2. The CDR3 has 16 residues. Unmatched junction bases numbered 7, after V lost 0 bases and J lost 2 bases. Germline CDR1 and CDR2: SGHNT and YYREEE (reference sequence). CDR3 sequence reads: CASSLVGGRGQETQYF. CDR3 bases: TGTGCCAGCAGCTTGGTGGGGGGGAGGGGACAAGAGACCCAGTACTTC.

The rearrangement links TRBV5-1 to TRBJ2-3; D not certain. The CDR3 totals 11 residues. The V end was cut by 5 bases, the J end by 7 bases, with 8 bases between. Per germline, CDR1 SGHRS and CDR2 YFSETQ. The CDR3 bases are TGCGCCAGCAGTTCAGGATATACGCAGTATTTT. It translates to CASSSGYTQYF.

This clone was seen only once. Sequence at one end of the junction differs from germline and may be a read error. The chain carries TRBV7-9 and TRBJ1-3; D gene unclear. The length of the CDR3 is 12 residues. Germline-derived CDR1 and CDR2 are SEHNR and FQNEAQ (reference sequence). In nucleotides, the CDR3 is TGTGCCAGCAGCCCCCGGGGAAGCACCATATATTTT. It translates to CASSPRGSTIYF.

The chain has TRBV5-1 and TRBJ1-1, with 7 bases aligning to TRBD1. CDR1 and CDR2 (germline): SGHRS, YFSETQ. J lost 1 base, V lost 4 bases, and 4 bases had no gene match. This CDR3 region has 14 residues. The CDR3 DNA follows: TGCGCCAGCAGCATGACAGGGCCGAACACTGAAGCTTTCTTT. Its protein is CASSMTGPNTEAFF. Full variable domain (missing parts from reference TRBV5-1 and TRBJ1-1): KAGVTQTPRYLIKTRGQQVTLSCSPISGHRSVSWYQQTPGQGLQFLFEYFSETQRNKGNFPGRFSGRQFSNSRSEMNVSTLELGDSALYLCASSMTGPNTEAFFGQGTRLTVV.

This chain uses TRBV27 with TRBJ2-3; 8 nucleotides agree with TRBD2. The CDR3 runs to 15 residues. Germline CDR1 MNHEY, CDR2 SMNVEV (reference sequence). J was trimmed by 4 bases and V by 0 bases; bases with no gene match: 3. CDR3 nucleotides: TGTGCCAGCAGTTTATCCAGCGGGAGTGCAGATACGCAGTATTTT. Translated: CASSLSSGSADTQYF.

The genes are TRBV21-1 and TRBJ2-1; whether TRBD2, the table's D call, matches the DNA was not checked. TRBV21-1 is a recognized pseudogene. The CDR3 loop spans 16 amino acids. This chain's CDR3 is CASSSPSGRKMNEQFF. CDR3 DNA sequence: TGTGCCAGCAGCTCGCCTAGCGGGAGGAAGATGAATGAGCAGTTCTTC.

V usage is TRBV7-8 and J usage is TRBJ1-3; a weak D match, TRBD1 (6 bases). Per the germline V gene, CDR1 is SGHVS and CDR2 is FQNEAQ. V dropped 5 bases and J dropped 0 bases, with 17 bases sitting between them. This CDR3 spans 17 amino acids. The CDR3 DNA is TGTGCCAGCAGCCTACTCACGACAGGTCTCTCTGGAAACACCATATATTTT. Protein sequence: CASSLLTTGLSGNTIYF.

This sequence joins TRBV11-3 and TRBJ2-5; tentative D call: TRBD1 (7 bases). The CDR3 contains 15 residues. V was trimmed by 1 base and J by 3 bases, leaving 12 bases between them. Per the germline V gene, CDR1 is SGHNT and CDR2 is YENEEA. DNA of the CDR3: TGTGCCAGCAGCTTAGGACAGGGAGGTAAAGAGACCCAGTACTTC. Translated, it gives CASSLGQGGKETQYF.

The chain recombines TRBV10-3 with TRBJ1-3; D gene uncertain. Trimming pared 0 bases from V and 3 bases from J, leaving 12 bases between. The CDR3 loop spans 16 amino acids. The germline gives CDR1 ENHRY, CDR2 SYGVKD. The CDR3 DNA reads TGTGCCATCAGTGAGTCGCGAAGGGAGGTTGGAAACACCATATATTTT. Its translation is CAISESRREVGNTIYF.